This T cell receptor (beta chain) was recorded in a study of shared clonotypes between healthy human individuals. Terminally differentiated effector memory CD45RA+ cells were left out of the naive CD8 fraction, which was CD45RO-negative and positively selected for CCR7. A remark on this clone: Additional DNA sequences in this sample encode the identical CDR3.

V shed 3 bases and J 6 bases; nucleotides not matched to a gene: 2. Per the germline V gene, CDR1 is MNHEY and CDR2 is SMNVEV (reference sequence). The CDR3 has 14 amino acids. Some clones are missing from TCRdb's copy, which holds only in-frame ones; the method was immunoSEQ multiplex PCR. The repertoire includes under 2,000,000 clones, about 95% of them detected once, and roughly 1.2% sits in the top ten. The source of this sequence is a man younger than 30 in good health. Specimen: naive CD8+ T cells sorted from blood. The chain is built from TRBV27 and TRBJ2-2; 9 bases are shared with TRBD1. CDR3 amino acids: CASSLTGGSGELFF. For the CDR3, the DNA is TGTGCCAGCAGTTTGACAGGGGGATCCGGGGAGCTGTTTTTT.